These 19 T cell receptor beta chains came from one sample sequenced in a study of T cell changes during pregnancy in multiple sclerosis. Clones were sequenced by immunoSEQ multiplex PCR, and TCRdb holds only the in-frame ones, with some missing. The sample holds approximately 60,000 clones, 92% seen once. Sequenced material: peripheral blood, taken in the second trimester of pregnancy. All receptors come from a female donor in good health, enrolled as a control in a pregnancy study.

This rearrangement joins TRBV7-2 to TRBJ2-5, with 9 bases identical to TRBD2. V shed 3 bases and J 5 bases; nucleotides not matched to a gene: 7. CDR1 is SGHTA, CDR2 FQGNSA, per germline. CDR3 length: 15 amino acids. The CDR3 DNA follows: TGTGCCAGCAGCTTCGTAGCGGGAGTGGGGGAGACCCAGTACTTC. Amino acids: CASSFVAGVGETQYF.

The chain combines TRBV2 with TRBJ1-6; D not resolved. CDR1 SNHLY and CDR2 FYNNEI come from the germline V gene. The CDR3 length is 12 residues. The germline V and J ends were trimmed by 4 bases and 8 bases, with 6 bases remaining between them. In DNA form, the CDR3 reads TGTGCCAGCAGTGCAGATTATTCACCCCTCCACTTT. Encoded protein: CASSADYSPLHF. The whole variable domain, remainder taken from reference TRBV2 and TRBJ1-6, is EPEVTQTPSHQVTQMGQEVILRCVPISNHLYFYWYRQILGQKVEFLVSFYNNEISEKSEIFDDQFSVERPDGSNFTLKIRSTKLEDSAMYFCASSADYSPLHFGNGTRLTVT.

The gene calls are TRBV7-8 and TRBJ2-3; 8 bases are a match to TRBD2. The CDR3 totals 14 residues. Germline V gene sequence: CDR1 SGHVS, CDR2 FQNEAQ. Germline trimming cut 7 bases from V and 1 base from J; bases unmatched to any gene: 4. The CDR3 spells CASTGAGGTDTQYF. The DNA of the CDR3 is TGTGCCAGCACCGGAGCGGGAGGCACAGATACGCAGTATTTT.

This sequence joins TRBV4-2 and TRBJ2-1, with 10 bases that match TRBD1. The ends lost 0 bases at V and 14 bases at J; junction bases unmatched: 7. CDR3 length: 14 residues. The germline V gene encodes CDR1 LGHNA and CDR2 YNFKEQ. CDR3: CASSQEFGDRGKFF. Here the CDR3 DNA reads TGTGCCAGCAGCCAAGAGTTCGGGGACAGGGGAAAGTTCTTC.

V usage is TRBV6-6 and J usage is TRBJ2-5; the match to TRBD1 covers 8 bases. V lost 3 bases, J lost 5 bases, and 5 bases stayed unmatched. Germline V CDR1 and CDR2: MNHNY, SVGAGI (reference sequence). The CDR3 runs to 14 residues. As DNA, the CDR3 is TGTGCCAGCAGTTATACAGGGGGAGACGAGACCCAGTACTTC. This gives the protein CASSYTGGDETQYF.

This chain uses TRBV18 with TRBJ2-6, with TRBD2 identical over 7 bases. This CDR3 is built from 18 residues. V gave up 2 bases and J gave up 2 bases; unmatched junction bases: 9. Germline V CDR1 and CDR2: KGHSH, LQKENI. The CDR3 DNA reads TGTGCCAGCTCACCAAAGGCGGGGGTGACGCCTGGGGCCAACGTCCTGACTTTC. Its protein is CASSPKAGVTPGANVLTF.

The chain combines TRBV7-9 with TRBJ1-1, with 8 positions matching TRBD1. CDR3 length: 13 residues. With 5 bases clipped from V and 4 bases from J, the junction kept 3 bases outside the gene matches. Germline V CDR1 and CDR2: SEHNR, FQNEAQ (reference sequence). The CDR3 here is CASSLGTGTEAFF. CDR3 DNA: TGTGCCAGCAGCCTCGGGACAGGCACTGAAGCTTTCTTT.

The chain recombines TRBV10-3 with TRBJ1-3; 9 nucleotides agree with TRBD1. The ends lost 5 bases at V and 8 bases at J; junction bases unmatched: 10. Per the germline V gene, CDR1 is ENHRY and CDR2 is SYGVKD. The CDR3 contains 15 residues. CDR3 nucleotides: TGTGCCATCAGTCCGGGACAGGGTGGACAAGACACCATATATTTT. Translation: CAISPGQGGQDTIYF.

The chain recombines TRBV6-5 with TRBJ2-1; maybe TRBD1 (5 bases). The ends were cut back, 7 bases at V and 5 bases at J, with 9 bases in the middle. Germline assignment: CDR1 MNHEY and CDR2 SVGAGI. The CDR3 sequence is 12 residues long. CDR3 protein: CASTTADNEQFF. In nucleotides, the CDR3 is TGTGCCAGCACGACAGCTGACAATGAGCAGTTCTTC.

The genes are TRBV30 and TRBJ2-7, with D possibly matching TRBD1 (6 bases). The germline V gene has CDR1 GTSNPN and CDR2 SVGIG (reference sequence). This CDR3 contains 12 residues. The V end lost 6 bases, the J end lost 9 bases, and 18 bases lay between the germline ends. The CDR3 loop is CACPRPRGGQYF. The CDR3 DNA reads TGTGCCTGCCCACGGCCCAGGGGTGGGCAGTACTTC.

V is TRBV15 and J is TRBJ1-4; 9 bases map to TRBD1. Per the germline V gene, CDR1 is LNHNV and CDR2 is YYDKDF (reference sequence). This CDR3 comprises 16 residues. V was pared by 0 bases and J by 4 bases, with 3 bases of the junction left unmatched. The CDR3 region has the DNA TGTGCCACCAGCAGAGAAGGGACAGGGATTAATGAAAAACTGTTTTTT. Translating gives CATSREGTGINEKLFF.

V gene TRBV23-1 combines with J gene TRBJ2-7; TRBD2 might be the D (6 bases). TRBV23-1 is an ORF, with its function uncertain. CDR3 length equals 13 residues. V shed 8 bases and J shed 7 bases, with 18 bases lying between them. CDR3 region: CASPPPGVREQYF. DNA for the CDR3: TGCGCCAGCCCCCCCCCGGGGGTCCGGGAGCAGTACTTC.

CDR3 loop: CASSLGQFSNQPQHF. The CDR3 DNA reads TGTGCCAGCAGCTTAGGTCAGTTTAGCAATCAGCCCCAGCATTTT. This chain connects TRBV7-9 to TRBJ1-5; D not certain. V lost 1 base and J lost 0, with 7 bases in between. The germline V gene encodes CDR1 SEHNR and CDR2 FQNEAQ (reference sequence). The CDR3 length is 15 residues.

The rearrangement links TRBV11-2 to TRBJ2-1, with TRBD1 matching over 7 bases. This CDR3 is 14 amino acids long. The germline V gene has CDR1 SGHAT and CDR2 FQNNGV. Trimming took 4 bases from V and 8 from J; bases not matched to a gene: 8. The CDR3 DNA is TGTGCCAGCAGCTCCAATACAGGGGTCGATGAGCAGTTCTTC. Translated: CASSSNTGVDEQFF. The full variable domain, rest sourced from reference TRBV11-2 and TRBJ2-1, is EAGVAQSPRYKIIEKRQSVAFWCNPISGHATLYWYQQILGQGPKLLIQFQNNGVVDDSQLPKDRFSAERLKGVDSTLKIQPAKLEDSAVYLCASSSNTGVDEQFFGPGTRLTVL.

This sequence joins TRBV28 and TRBJ1-5; tentative D call: TRBD1 (6 bases). CDR1 is MDHEN and CDR2 is SYDVKM in the germline V gene. V was cut by 3 bases and J by 2 bases, with 11 bases left in between. CDR3 size: 15 residues. The CDR3 DNA reads TGTGCCAGCAGTTTGCTAGGGGGAGGCAATCAGCCCCAGCATTTT. It specifies CASSLLGGGNQPQHF.

CDR3 DNA: TGTGCCAGCAGCGTAAAAAGGGGATTTGGCTACACCTTC. It codes for CASSVKRGFGYTF. The chain has TRBV5-6 and TRBJ1-2, with TRBD1 as a possible D gene (5 bases). V lost 4 bases, J lost 7 bases, and 14 bases lay in between. From germline, CDR1 is SGHDT and CDR2 YYEEEE. The length of the CDR3 is 13 residues.

The genes are TRBV5-1 and TRBJ2-3; D is possibly TRBD2 (6 bases). CDR1 SGHRS and CDR2 YFSETQ come from the germline V gene. The CDR3 has 14 residues. V lost 6 bases to trimming and J lost 0 bases, with 11 bases between them. CDR3 sequence: CASKLATSTDTQYF. The DNA of the CDR3 is TGCGCCAGCAAACTAGCCACTAGCACAGATACGCAGTATTTT. Filled out from reference TRBV5-1 and TRBJ2-3, the complete variable domain reads KAGVTQTPRYLIKTRGQQVTLSCSPISGHRSVSWYQQTPGQGLQFLFEYFSETQRNKGNFPGRFSGRQFSNSRSEMNVSTLELGDSALYLCASKLATSTDTQYFGPGTRLTVL.

J is TRBJ2-1 and V is TRBV6-5; 9 bases are a match to TRBD2. The CDR3 contains 16 residues. The V gene's germline CDR1 is MNHEY and CDR2 SVGAGI. With V trimmed by 4 bases and J by 6 bases, 10 bases remained unmatched. The CDR3 DNA follows: TGTGCCAGCAGTTTTAAAGCGGGAGGCTTAGGCAATGAGCAGTTCTTC. This translates into CASSFKAGGLGNEQFF.

This rearrangement joins TRBV15 to TRBJ2-3, with TRBD2 identical over 9 bases. This CDR3 is built from 14 residues. CDR1 and CDR2 from the germline V gene are LNHNV and YYDKDF (reference sequence). V trimming: 4 bases; J trimming: 6 bases; junction bases outside the gene matches: 5. The CDR3 loop is CATSKGLALDTQYF. The CDR3 DNA follows: TGTGCCACCAGCAAGGGACTAGCCCTTGATACGCAGTATTTT.